A selection of T cell receptor beta chains follows, all from one sample in a study of T-cell reconstitution after alpha-beta-depleted transplantation in children. TCRdb reprocessed the PCR reads with MiXCR, giving one entry per CDR3 protein. The data show hundreds of thousands of distinct CDR3 sequences, 13% seen once. Sequences were derived from PBMCs, sampled before TCRalphabeta/CD19-depleted stem cell transplant. The receptors stem from a girl aged 2-15 years with congenital amegakaryocytic thrombocytopenia, due to receive a stem cell transplant. The CDR3 runs from the conserved cysteine through the conserved F or W. Each record gives: J gene, clone size, V gene, D gene, CDR3 protein, CDR3 DNA. D genes are given only for firm matches. Some rows mark clone size as missing; the rest say once, few, many or name a class of expanded clone.

TRBJ1-5 many TRBV9 - CASSVVRLEGLGPQHF TGTGCCAGCAGCGTAGTAAGGTTGGAGGGCCTTGGGCCCCAGCATTTT
TRBJ2-3 many TRBV6-1 - CASPSGGRRTDTQYF TGTGCCAGCCCAAGTGGAGGGAGACGAACAGATACGCAGTATTTT
TRBJ1-1 many TRBV20-1 TRBD1 CSANKQGANTEAFF TGCAGTGCTAACAAACAGGGGGCGAACACTGAAGCTTTCTTT
TRBJ2-7 few TRBV27 - CASSLGAGAYEQYF TGTGCCAGCAGTTTGGGGGCAGGGGCCTACGAGCAGTACTTC
TRBJ2-3 - TRBV15 - CATSRESGRALTDTQYF TGTGCCACCAGCAGAGAAAGTGGCAGGGCCCTCACAGATACGCAGTATTTT
TRBJ1-2 few TRBV15 - CATSRDTTTNYGYTF TGTGCCACCAGCAGGGATACGACAACTAACTATGGCTACACCTTC
TRBJ2-6 many TRBV29-1 - CSVVTSGANVLTF TGCAGCGTGGTAACCTCTGGGGCCAACGTCCTGACTTTC
TRBJ2-1 many TRBV11-2 - CASSLGDWSDRSYNEQFF TGTGCCAGCAGCTTAGGTGATTGGTCGGACCGCTCCTACAATGAGCAGTTCTTC
TRBJ2-1 few TRBV20-1 TRBD2 CSARDGSGRVDEQFF TGCAGTGCTAGAGATGGGAGCGGGAGGGTCGATGAGCAGTTCTTC
TRBJ2-4 - TRBV5-1 TRBD1 CASSSQQGAVKNIRYF TGCGCCAGCAGCTCCCAACAGGGGGCAGTCAAAAACATTCGGTACTTC
TRBJ2-2 many TRBV5-1 - CASSVGLNTGELFF TGCGCCAGCAGCGTGGGATTGAACACCGGGGAGCTGTTTTTT
TRBJ2-4 - TRBV3-1 TRBD2 CASSRGLANIQYF TGTGCCAGCAGCCGGGGACTAGCAAACATTCAGTACTTC